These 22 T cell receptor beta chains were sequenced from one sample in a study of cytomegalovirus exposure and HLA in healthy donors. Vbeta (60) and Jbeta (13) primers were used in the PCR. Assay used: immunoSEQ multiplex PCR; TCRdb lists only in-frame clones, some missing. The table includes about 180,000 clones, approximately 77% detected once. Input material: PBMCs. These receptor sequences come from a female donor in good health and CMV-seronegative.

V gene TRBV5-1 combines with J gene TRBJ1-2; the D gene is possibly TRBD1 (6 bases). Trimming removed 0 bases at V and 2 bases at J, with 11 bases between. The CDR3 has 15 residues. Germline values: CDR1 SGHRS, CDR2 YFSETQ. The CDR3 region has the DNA TGCGCCAGCAGCTTGGCCCTAACAGGGAACTATGGCTACACCTTC. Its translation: CASSLALTGNYGYTF.

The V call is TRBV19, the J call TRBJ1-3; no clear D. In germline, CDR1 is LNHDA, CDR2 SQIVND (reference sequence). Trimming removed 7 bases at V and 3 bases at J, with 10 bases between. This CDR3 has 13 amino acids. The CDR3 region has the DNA TGTGCCAGTACCCTCCTACTTGGAAACACCATATATTTT. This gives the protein CASTLLLGNTIYF. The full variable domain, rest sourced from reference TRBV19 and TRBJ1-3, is DGGITQSPKYLFRKEGQNVTLSCEQNLNHDAMYWYRQDPGQGLRLIYYSQIVNDFQKGDIAEGYSVSREKKESFPLTVTSAQKNPTAFYLCASTLLLGNTIYFGEGSWLTVV.

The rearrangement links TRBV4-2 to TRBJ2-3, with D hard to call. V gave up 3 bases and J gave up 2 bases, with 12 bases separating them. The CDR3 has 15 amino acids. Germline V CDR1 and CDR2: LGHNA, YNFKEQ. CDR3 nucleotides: TGTGCCAGCAGCCAGGCGCGGAGCACCACAGATACGCAGTATTTT. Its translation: CASSQARSTTDTQYF.

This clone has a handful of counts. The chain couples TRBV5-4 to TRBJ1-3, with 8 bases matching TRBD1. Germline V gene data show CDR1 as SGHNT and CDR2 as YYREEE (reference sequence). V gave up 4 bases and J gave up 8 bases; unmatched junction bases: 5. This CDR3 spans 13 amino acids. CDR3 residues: CASSPGGADTIYF. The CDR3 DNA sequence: TGTGCCAGCAGCCCAGGGGGCGCGGACACCATATATTTT.

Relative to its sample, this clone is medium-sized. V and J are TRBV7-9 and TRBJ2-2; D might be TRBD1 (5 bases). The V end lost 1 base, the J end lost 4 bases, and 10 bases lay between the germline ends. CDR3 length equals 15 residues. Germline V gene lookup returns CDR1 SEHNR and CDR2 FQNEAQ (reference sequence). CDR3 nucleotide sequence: TGTGCCAGCAGCTTAGGGCAGGGTGGCACCGGGGAGCTGTTTTTT. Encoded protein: CASSLGQGGTGELFF.

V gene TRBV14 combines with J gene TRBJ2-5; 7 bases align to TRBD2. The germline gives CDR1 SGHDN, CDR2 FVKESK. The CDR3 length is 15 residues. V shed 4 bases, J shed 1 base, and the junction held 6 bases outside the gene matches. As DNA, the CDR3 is TGTGCCAGCAGCCCGACTGGGACTATCCAAGAGACCCAGTACTTC. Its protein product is CASSPTGTIQETQYF. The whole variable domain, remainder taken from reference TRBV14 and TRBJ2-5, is EAGVTQFPSHSVIEKGQTVTLRCDPISGHDNLYWYRRVMGKEIKFLLHFVKESKQDESGMPNNRFLAERTGGTYSTLKVQPAELEDSGVYFCASSPTGTIQETQYFGPGTRLLVL.

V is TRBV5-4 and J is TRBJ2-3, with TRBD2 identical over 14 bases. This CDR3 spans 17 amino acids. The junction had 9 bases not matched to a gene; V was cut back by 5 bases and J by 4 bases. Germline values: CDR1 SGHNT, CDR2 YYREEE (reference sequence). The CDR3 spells CASSSGTSGSAADTQYF. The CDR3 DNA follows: TGTGCCAGCAGTTCCGGGACTAGCGGGAGTGCGGCAGATACGCAGTATTTT.

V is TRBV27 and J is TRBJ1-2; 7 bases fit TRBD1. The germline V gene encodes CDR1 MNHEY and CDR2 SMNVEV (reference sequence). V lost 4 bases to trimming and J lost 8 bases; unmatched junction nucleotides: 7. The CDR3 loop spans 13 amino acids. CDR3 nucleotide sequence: TGTGCCAGCAGTTCCCTAGGAGGGGGCGGCTACACCTTC. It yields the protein CASSSLGGGGYTF.

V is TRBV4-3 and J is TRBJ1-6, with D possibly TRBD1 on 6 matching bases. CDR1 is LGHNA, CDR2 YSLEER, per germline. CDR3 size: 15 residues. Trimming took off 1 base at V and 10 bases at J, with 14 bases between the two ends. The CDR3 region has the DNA TGCGCCAGCAGCCAAGTTTCGGGACAAGGATCACCCCTCCACTTT. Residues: CASSQVSGQGSPLHF.

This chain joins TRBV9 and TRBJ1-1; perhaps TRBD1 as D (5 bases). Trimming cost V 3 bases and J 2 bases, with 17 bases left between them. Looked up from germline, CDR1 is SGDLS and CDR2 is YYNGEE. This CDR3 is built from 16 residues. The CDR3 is CASSAGGLGGNTEAFF. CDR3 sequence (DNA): TGTGCCAGCAGCGCGGGAGGGTTGGGGGGAAACACTGAAGCTTTCTTT.

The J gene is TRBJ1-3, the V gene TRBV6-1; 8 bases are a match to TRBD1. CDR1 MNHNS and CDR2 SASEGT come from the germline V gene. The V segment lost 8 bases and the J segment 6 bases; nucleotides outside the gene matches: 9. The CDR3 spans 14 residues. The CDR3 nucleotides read TGTGCCAGCTCAAGAGACAGGGGTAAAAACACCATATATTTT. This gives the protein CASSRDRGKNTIYF.

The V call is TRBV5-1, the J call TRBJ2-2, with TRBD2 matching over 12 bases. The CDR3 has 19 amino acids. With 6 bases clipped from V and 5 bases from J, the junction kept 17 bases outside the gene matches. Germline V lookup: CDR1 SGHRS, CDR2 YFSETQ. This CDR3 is CASIKAPLAGGAVTGELFF. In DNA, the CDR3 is TGCGCCAGCATCAAGGCTCCGCTAGCGGGAGGGGCGGTGACCGGGGAGCTGTTTTTT.

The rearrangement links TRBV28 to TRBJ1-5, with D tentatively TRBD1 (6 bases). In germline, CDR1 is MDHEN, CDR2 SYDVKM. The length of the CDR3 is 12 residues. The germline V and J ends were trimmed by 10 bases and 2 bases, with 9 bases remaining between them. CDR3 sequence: CAIRQGNQPQHF. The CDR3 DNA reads TGTGCCATAAGACAGGGCAATCAGCCCCAGCATTTT. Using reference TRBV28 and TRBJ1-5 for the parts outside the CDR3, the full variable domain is DVKVTQSSRYLVKRTGEKVFLECVQDMDHENMFWYRQDPGLGLRLIYFSYDVKMKEKGDIPEGYSVSREKKERFSLILESASTNQTSMYLCAIRQGNQPQHFGDGTRLSIL.

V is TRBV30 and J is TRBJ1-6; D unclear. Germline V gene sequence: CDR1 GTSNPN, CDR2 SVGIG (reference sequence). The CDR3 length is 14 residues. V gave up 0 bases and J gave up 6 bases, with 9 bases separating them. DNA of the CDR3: TGTGCCTGGAGTGTACAGCTCCTTAATTCACCCCTCCACTTT. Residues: CAWSVQLLNSPLHF.

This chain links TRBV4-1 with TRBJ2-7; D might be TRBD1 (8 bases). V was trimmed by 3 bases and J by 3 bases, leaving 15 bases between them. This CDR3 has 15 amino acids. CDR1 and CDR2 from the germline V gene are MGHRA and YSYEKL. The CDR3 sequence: CASSQGGTGFYEQYF. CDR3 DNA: TGCGCCAGCAGCCAGGGGGGGACAGGATTCTACGAGCAGTACTTC.

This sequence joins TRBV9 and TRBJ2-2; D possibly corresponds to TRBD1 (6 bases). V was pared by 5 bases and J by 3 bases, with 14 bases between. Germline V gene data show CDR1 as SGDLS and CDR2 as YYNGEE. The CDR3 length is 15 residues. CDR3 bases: TGTGCCAGCAGTACCCCGGGACATTACACCGGGGAGCTGTTTTTT. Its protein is CASSTPGHYTGELFF.

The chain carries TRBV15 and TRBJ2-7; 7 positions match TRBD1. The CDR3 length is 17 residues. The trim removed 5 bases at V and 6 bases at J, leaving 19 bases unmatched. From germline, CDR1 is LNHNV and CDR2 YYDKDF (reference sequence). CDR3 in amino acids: CATSVRKGQSGHGEQYF. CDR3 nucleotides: TGTGCCACCAGCGTCAGAAAGGGACAGTCGGGACACGGCGAGCAGTACTTC.

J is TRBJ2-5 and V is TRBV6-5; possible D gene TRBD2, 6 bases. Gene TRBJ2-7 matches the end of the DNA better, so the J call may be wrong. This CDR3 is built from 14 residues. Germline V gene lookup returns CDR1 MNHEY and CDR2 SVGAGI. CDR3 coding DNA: TGTGCCAGCAGCCCGACTAGGCTTTCCTACGAGCAGTACTTC. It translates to CASSPTRLSYEQYF.

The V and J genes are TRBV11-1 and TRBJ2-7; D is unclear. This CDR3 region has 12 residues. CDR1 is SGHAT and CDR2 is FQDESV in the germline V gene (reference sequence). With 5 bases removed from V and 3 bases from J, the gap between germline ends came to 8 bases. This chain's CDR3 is CASSPSSYEQYF. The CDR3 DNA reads TGTGCCAGCAGCCCCTCGAGCTACGAGCAGTACTTC.

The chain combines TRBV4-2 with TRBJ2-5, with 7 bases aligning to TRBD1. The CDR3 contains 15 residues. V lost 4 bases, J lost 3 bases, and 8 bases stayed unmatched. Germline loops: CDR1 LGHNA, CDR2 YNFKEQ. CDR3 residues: CASSRTPGQKETQYF. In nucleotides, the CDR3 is TGTGCCAGCAGCCGCACACCGGGACAGAAAGAGACCCAGTACTTC.

The CDR3, as DNA: TGTGCCAGCAGATTTATACCGGGACTAGAGGGCGATGAGCAGTTCTTC. Protein sequence: CASRFIPGLEGDEQFF. The V gene is TRBV27, the J gene TRBJ2-1, with 8 bases that match TRBD2. CDR3 length: 16 amino acids. Germline lookup yields CDR1 MNHEY and CDR2 SMNVEV (reference sequence). V lost 6 bases, J lost 8 bases, and 15 bases stayed unmatched.

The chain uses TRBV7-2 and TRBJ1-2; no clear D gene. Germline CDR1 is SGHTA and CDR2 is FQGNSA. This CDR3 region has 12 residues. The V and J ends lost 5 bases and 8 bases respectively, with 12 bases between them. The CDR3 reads CASSPGIRGYTF. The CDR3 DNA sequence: TGTGCCAGCAGCCCGGGGATTCGGGGCTACACCTTC.